In its sample, the clone carrying this T cell receptor beta chain was seen a few times. Antigen unknown. Nobody among the patients had been given any treatment before thyroid surgery. In the study's own analysis: For papillary thyroid cancer, a distant-metastasis classifier was constructed from CDR3 differences observed across clinicopathological groups. TCRdb called clones again from the PCR reads with MiXCR. The V and J calls and clone size come from TCRdb's table, not from the authors' own analysis. The table has tens of thousands of clones, about 25% seen once. This record belongs to a study of metastatic and nonmetastatic thyroid tumors. The wider study: Malignant and benign thyroid patients had repertoires compared in peripheral blood and tumor or nodule tissue. Study-wide points: In both blood and tumor samples, TCR beta diversity was reported significantly higher for malignant than benign nodules.

Sequencing used blood. This TCR was recovered from a male donor with papillary thyroid cancer or a benign thyroid nodule (not recorded which). Some clones in this sample may be carry-over from other donors' samples.

The CDR3 loop reads CASRETSGTPRNEQFF. The DNA of the CDR3 is TGTGCCAGCAGGGAAACTAGCGGGACCCCTAGGAATGAGCAGTTCTTC. The chain uses TRBV6-1 and TRBJ2-1; 10 nucleotides agree with TRBD2. V lost 6 bases and J lost 7; bases outside the gene matches: 12. Germline lookup yields CDR1 MNHNS and CDR2 SASEGT. This CDR3 is built from 16 residues.